This record concerns one T cell receptor (beta chain) sequence. The sample belongs to a study of Ad26.COV2.S vaccination and SARS-CoV-2 variants. Treatment reported: roughly 20 received Ad26.COV2.S at low or high dose, single or two shots; 5 received placebo; per-sample allocation not given. Collection of the samples took place on day 63 after the first injection of vaccine or placebo. V shed 8 bases and J shed 6 bases, with 32 bases lying between them. This CDR3 has 19 residues. CDR1 is SEHNR and CDR2 is FQNEAQ in the germline V gene (reference sequence). Some clones are missing from TCRdb's copy, which holds only in-frame ones; the method was immunoSEQ multiplex PCR. Among fewer than 400,000 clones listed, 75% to 90% were seen once.

J is TRBJ2-1 and V is TRBV7-9, with D perhaps matching TRBD1 (6 bases). This specimen consisted of peripheral blood, obtained in a trial of Ad26.COV2.S vaccine versus placebo. This TCR came from a person between 18 and 60 years old who received the Ad26.COV2.S COVID-19 vaccine or a placebo. CDR3 loop: CASEQGKSYGGLRTNEQFF. The CDR3, as DNA: TGTGCCAGCGAACAGGGAAAGTCCTACGGAGGCCTACGTACCAATGAGCAGTTCTTC.